These T cell receptor beta chains were read from a single sample in a study of tumor-infiltrating lymphocytes in primary liver carcinoma. TCRdb used MiXCR to reprocess the multiplex PCR reads, holding one entry per CDR3 protein. The sample contains approximately 110,000 distinct CDR3 sequences, 64% of which appear only once. Sequencing was done on a sample of liver tumor tissue from sampling region 3. Receptors originate from a woman aged 60-75 years with primary liver carcinoma and hepatitis B virus infection. The CDR3 runs from the conserved cysteine through the conserved F or W. The D gene is left open where the match is weak. Some rows mark clone size as missing; the rest say once, few, many or name a class of expanded clone.

NA,13,TRBV11-3,NA,TRBJ1-1,CASGRPDLPGALF,TGTGCCAGCGGCCGACCTGACCTGCCTGGAGCTCTCTTT
NA,12,TRBV29-1,NA,TRBJ2-5,CSVGQSQETQYF,TGCAGCGTCGGACAGTCTCAAGAGACCCAGTATTTC
TRBD1,15,TRBV29-1,NA,TRBJ2-3,CCVEGQETNTDTQYF,TGCTGCGTTGAAGGACAGGAGACGAACACAGATACGCAGTATTTT
NA,15,TRBV6-5,many,TRBJ2-7,CASSYSSPSRYEQYF,TGTGCCAGCAGTTACTCGAGTCCTAGCAGGTACGAGCAGTACTTC
NA,16,TRBV6-5,NA,TRBJ2-7,CANSISEAKLYYEQYF,TGTGCCAACAGTATTTCCGAGGCCAAACTGTACTACGAGCAATACTTC
NA,15,TRBV5-1,once,TRBJ2-1,CVSSLDSPGYNDQFF,TGCGTCAGCAGCTTGGACTCCCCGGGCTACAATGATCAGTTCTTC
NA,12,TRBV11-2,NA,TRBJ1-2,CASNYRTYGYAF,TGTGCCAGCAACTATCGGACCTATGGCTACGCCTTC
TRBD1,15,TRBV4-2,many,TRBJ1-4,CASRQEGTADEKLFF,TGTGCCAGCAGACAAGAGGGGACAGCTGATGAAAAACTGTTTTTT
TRBD2,19,TRBV6-2/TRBV6-3,many,TRBJ2-3,CASRGLAGGSTFSTDTQYF,TGTGCCAGCCGGGGACTAGCGGGAGGGTCCACCTTCAGCACAGATACGCAGTATTTT
TRBD2,17,TRBV11-2,once,TRBJ2-1,CASSNRLAGGPGVEQFF,TGTGCCAGCAGCAATAGACTAGCGGGAGGGCCGGGGGTTGAGCAGTTCTTC
NA,16,TRBV28,few,TRBJ1-5,CASSPLRGQGNQPQHF,TGTGCCAGCAGTCCCCTCCGGGGACAAGGCAATCAGCCCCAGCATTTT
NA,16,TRBV12-3/TRBV12-4,many,TRBJ2-6,CASRTRIASGANVLTF,TGTGCCAGCAGAACTAGGATTGCCTCTGGGGCCAACGTCCTGACTTTC
NA,13,TRBV6-1,many,TRBJ1-1,CASSGGVATEAFF,TGTGCCAGCAGTGGGGGGGTTGCCACTGAAGCTTTCTTT
NA,14,TRBV12-3/TRBV12-4,few,TRBJ2-5,CASSLMGGRETQYF,TGTGCCAGCAGTTTGATGGGGGGCCGGGAGACCCAGTACTTC
NA,11,TRBV11-3,NA,TRBJ1-1,CAGSENTEAFF,TGTGCCGGCAGCGAGAACACTGAAGCTTTCTTT
TRBD1,14,TRBV29-1,NA,TRBJ2-1,CTVEVPGQLYEQFF,TGCACCGTTGAAGTTCCGGGACAGTTGTATGAGCAGTTCTTC
NA,12,TRBV28,NA,TRBJ2-7,CGSSLETSEQYF,TGTGGCAGTAGTTTGGAAACCTCCGAGCAGTACTTC
NA,17,TRBV28,few,TRBJ2-5,CASSGGVTLYAQETQYF,TGTGCCAGCAGTGGGGGAGTTACTCTCTATGCCCAAGAGACCCAGTACTTC
NA,12,TRBV11-1,NA,TRBJ2-1,CASSLDGGGQFF,TGTGCCAGCAGCTTAGACGGGGGTGGGCAGTTCTTC
NA,15,TRBV28,NA,TRBJ1-2,CASSILGTANYSYTF,TGTGCCAGCAGTATTCTTGGGACGGCGAACTATAGCTACACCTTC
TRBD2,15,TRBV6-2/TRBV6-3,once,TRBJ2-7,CASSYKPSGSYEQYF,TGTGCCAGCAGTTATAAGCCTAGCGGCTCCTATGAGCAGTACTTC
TRBD2,15,TRBV7-3,many,TRBJ2-1,CASSARAGGTAEQFF,TGTGCCAGCAGCGCACGAGCGGGGGGTACGGCTGAGCAGTTCTTC
TRBD1,14,TRBV30,many,TRBJ1-1,CAWSEGQVNTEAFF,TGTGCCTGGAGCGAGGGACAGGTGAACACTGAAGCTTTCTTT
TRBD1,16,TRBV19,NA,TRBJ2-6,CASSTYRGSGANVLTF,TGTGCCAGTAGCACTTACAGGGGCTCTGGGGCCAACGTCCTGACTTTC